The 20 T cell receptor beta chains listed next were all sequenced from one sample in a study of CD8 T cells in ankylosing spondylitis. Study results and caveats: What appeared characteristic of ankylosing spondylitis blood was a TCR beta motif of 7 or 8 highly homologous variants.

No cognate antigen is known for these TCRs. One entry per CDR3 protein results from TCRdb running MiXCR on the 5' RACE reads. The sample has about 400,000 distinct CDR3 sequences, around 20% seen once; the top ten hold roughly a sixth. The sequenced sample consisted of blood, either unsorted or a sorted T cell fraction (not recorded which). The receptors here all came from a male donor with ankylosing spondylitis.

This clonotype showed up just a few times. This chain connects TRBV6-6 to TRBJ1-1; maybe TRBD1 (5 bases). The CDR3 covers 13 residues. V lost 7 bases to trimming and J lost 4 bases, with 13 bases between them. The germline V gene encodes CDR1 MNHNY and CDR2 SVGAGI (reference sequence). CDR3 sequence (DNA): TGTGCCAGCACGCAGGGAAGAGGCACTGAAGCTTTCTTT. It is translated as CASTQGRGTEAFF.

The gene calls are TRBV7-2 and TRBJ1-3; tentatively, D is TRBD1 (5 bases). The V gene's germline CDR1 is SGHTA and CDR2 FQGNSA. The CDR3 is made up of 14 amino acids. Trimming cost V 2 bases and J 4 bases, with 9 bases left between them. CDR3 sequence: CASSLYPGGNTIYF. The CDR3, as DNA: TGTGCCAGCAGCTTATACCCAGGGGGAAACACCATATATTTT.

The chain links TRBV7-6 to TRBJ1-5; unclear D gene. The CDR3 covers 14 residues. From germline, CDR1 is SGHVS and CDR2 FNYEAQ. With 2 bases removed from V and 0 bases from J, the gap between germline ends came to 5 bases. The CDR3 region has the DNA TGTGCCAGCAGCTTAATAGGTAGCAATCAGCCCCAGCATTTT. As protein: CASSLIGSNQPQHF.

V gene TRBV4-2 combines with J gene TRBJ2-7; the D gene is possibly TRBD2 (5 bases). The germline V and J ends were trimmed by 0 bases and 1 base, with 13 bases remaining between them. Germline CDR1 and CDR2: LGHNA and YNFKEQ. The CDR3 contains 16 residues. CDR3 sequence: CASSQDKGLGSYEQYF. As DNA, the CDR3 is TGTGCCAGCAGCCAAGATAAAGGACTGGGTTCCTACGAGCAGTACTTC.

CDR3 bases: TGTGCCACCAGCAGAGATCGGGCGGGCCCTGGAAACACCATATATTTT. Translated: CATSRDRAGPGNTIYF. The chain joins TRBV15 to TRBJ1-3; D gene unclear. Germline V gene sequence: CDR1 LNHNV, CDR2 YYDKDF (reference sequence). V lost 0 bases, J lost 2 bases, and 11 bases lay in between. This CDR3 comprises 16 residues. The full variable domain, its missing parts supplied by reference TRBV15 and TRBJ1-3, is DAMVIQNPRYQVTQFGKPVTLSCSQTLNHNVMYWYQQKSSQAPKLLFHYYDKDFNNEADTPDNFQSRRPNTSFCFLDIRSPGLGDTAMYLCATSRDRAGPGNTIYFGEGSWLTVV.

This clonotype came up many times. The CDR3 sequence is CSARDRGFYEQYF. Here the CDR3 DNA reads TGCAGTGCTAGAGATCGGGGTTTCTACGAGCAGTACTTC. This rearrangement joins TRBV20-1 to TRBJ2-7; possible D gene TRBD2, 5 bases. The CDR3 is made up of 13 amino acids. Germline CDR1 and CDR2: DFQATT and SNEGSKA (reference sequence). V shed 0 bases and J shed 3 bases, with 9 bases lying between them.

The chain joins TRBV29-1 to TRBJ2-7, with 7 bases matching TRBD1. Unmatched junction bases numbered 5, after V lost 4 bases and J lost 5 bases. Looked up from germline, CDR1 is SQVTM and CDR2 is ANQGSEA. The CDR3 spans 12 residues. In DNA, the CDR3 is TGCAGCGTTGGTCGCAGGGGGAACGAGCAGTACTTC. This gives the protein CSVGRRGNEQYF.

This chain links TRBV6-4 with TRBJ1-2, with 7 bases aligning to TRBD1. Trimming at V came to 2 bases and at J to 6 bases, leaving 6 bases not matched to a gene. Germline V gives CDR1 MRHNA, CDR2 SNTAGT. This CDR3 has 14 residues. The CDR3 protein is CASSDTGQTNGYTF. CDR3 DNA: TGTGCCAGCAGTGACACGGGACAGACTAATGGCTACACCTTC.

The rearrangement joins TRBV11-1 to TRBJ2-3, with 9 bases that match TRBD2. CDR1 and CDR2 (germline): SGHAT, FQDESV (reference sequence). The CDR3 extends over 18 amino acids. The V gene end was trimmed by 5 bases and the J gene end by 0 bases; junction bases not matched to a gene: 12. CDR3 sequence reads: CASSKTIAGARSTDTQYF. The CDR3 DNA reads TGTGCCAGCAGCAAAACAATAGCGGGGGCTCGTAGCACAGATACGCAGTATTTT.

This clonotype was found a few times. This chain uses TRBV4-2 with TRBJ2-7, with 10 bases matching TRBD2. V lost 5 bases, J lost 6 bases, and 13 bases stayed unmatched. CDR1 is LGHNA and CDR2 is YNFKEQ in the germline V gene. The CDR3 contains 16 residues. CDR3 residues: CASSVRGLAGESEQYF. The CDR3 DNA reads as TGTGCCAGCAGCGTAAGGGGCCTAGCGGGAGAAAGCGAGCAGTACTTC.

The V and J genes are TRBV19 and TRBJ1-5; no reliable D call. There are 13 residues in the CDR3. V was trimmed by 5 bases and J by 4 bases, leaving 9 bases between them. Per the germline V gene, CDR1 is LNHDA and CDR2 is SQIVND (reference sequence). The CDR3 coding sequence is TGTGCCAGTAGTCCTCAGATGAATCAGCCCCAGCATTTT. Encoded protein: CASSPQMNQPQHF.

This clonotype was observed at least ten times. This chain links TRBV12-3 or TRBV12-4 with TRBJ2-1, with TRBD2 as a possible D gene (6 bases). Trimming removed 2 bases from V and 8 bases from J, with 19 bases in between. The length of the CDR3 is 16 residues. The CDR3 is CASSLQTLALGDEQFF. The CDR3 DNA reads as TGTGCCAGCAGTTTACAAACTCTAGCGTTGGGCGATGAGCAGTTCTTC.

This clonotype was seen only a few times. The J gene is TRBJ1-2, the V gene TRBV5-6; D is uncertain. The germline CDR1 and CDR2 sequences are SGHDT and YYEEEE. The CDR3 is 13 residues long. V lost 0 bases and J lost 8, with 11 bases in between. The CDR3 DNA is TGTGCCAGCAGCTTGGAACAGACGCGGGGCTACACCTTC. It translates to CASSLEQTRGYTF.

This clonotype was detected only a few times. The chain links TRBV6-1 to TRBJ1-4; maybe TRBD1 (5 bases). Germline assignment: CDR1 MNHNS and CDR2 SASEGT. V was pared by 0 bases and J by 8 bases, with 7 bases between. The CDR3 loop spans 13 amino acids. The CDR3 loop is CASSEARQEKLFF. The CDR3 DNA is TGTGCCAGCAGTGAAGCGCGACAGGAAAAACTGTTTTTT.

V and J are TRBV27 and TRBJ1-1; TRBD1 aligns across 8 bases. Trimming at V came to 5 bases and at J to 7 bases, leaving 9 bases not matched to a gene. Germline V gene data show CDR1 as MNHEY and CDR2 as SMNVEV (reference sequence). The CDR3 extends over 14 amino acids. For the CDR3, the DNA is TGTGCCAGCAGTACTACACTAGGACAGGGTGAAGCTTTCTTT. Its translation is CASSTTLGQGEAFF.

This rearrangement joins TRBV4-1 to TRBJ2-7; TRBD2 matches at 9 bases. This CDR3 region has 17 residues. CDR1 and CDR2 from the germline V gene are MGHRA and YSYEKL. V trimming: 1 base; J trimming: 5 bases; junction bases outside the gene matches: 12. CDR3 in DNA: TGCGCCAGCAGCCAAGGGGTGATAGCGGGAGCAAGAGACGAGCAGTACTTC. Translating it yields CASSQGVIAGARDEQYF.

The CDR3 nucleotides are TGTGCCAGCAGTTCGGTCGGCGGGACGACCTACAATGAGCAGTTCTTC. Translated: CASSSVGGTTYNEQFF. The genes are TRBV27 and TRBJ2-1, with a weak D call TRBD2 (6 bases). V shed 4 bases and J shed 2 bases, with 15 bases lying between them. The CDR3 extends over 16 amino acids. Germline CDR1 is MNHEY and CDR2 is SMNVEV (reference sequence).

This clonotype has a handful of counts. Here the CDR3 DNA reads TGTGCCAGCAGTCTAGGGACCATCTACGAGCAGTACTTC. Amino acids: CASSLGTIYEQYF. The J gene is TRBJ2-7, the V gene TRBV12-3 or TRBV12-4, with D possibly being TRBD1 or TRBD2 (5 bases each). V lost 5 bases to trimming and J lost 3 bases, with 11 bases between them. The CDR3 covers 13 residues.

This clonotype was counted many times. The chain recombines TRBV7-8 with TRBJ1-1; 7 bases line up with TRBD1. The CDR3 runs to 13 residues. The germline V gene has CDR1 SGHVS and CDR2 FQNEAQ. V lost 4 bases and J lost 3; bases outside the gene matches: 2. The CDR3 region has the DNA TGTGCCAGCAGCTACGGACAGGACACTGAAGCTTTCTTT. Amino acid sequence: CASSYGQDTEAFF.

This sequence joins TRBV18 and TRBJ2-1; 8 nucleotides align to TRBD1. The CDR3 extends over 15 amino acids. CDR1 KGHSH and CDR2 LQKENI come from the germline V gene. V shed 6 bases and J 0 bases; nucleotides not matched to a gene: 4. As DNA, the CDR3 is TGTGCCAGCTCCCATGGACAGGGCTCCTACAATGAGCAGTTCTTC. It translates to CASSHGQGSYNEQFF.